This TCR beta chain is from a study of CD8 T cells in Susac syndrome. Reverse transcription of about 0.45 to 1 ug RNA was performed with random hexamers. TCRdb recomputed calls from the immunoSEQ multiplex PCR reads with MiXCR, one row per CDR3 protein. Of under 150,000 distinct CDR3 sequences detected, around 95% appear once; the ten largest clones hold over 0.075%. This CDR3 region has 15 residues. Germline lookup yields CDR1 SGHRS and CDR2 YFSETQ. With V trimmed by 3 bases and J by 6 bases, 3 bases remained unmatched. Negative isolation was used for CD8+ and CD4+ T cells, and FACS enrichment was applied to TEMRA cells.

The chain joins TRBV5-1 to TRBJ2-2; 12 bases are shared with TRBD1. The TCR sequence derives from a human donor with Susac syndrome. Source material: CD4+ T cells from PBMCs. The CDR3 protein is CASSSGTGGSGELFF. The CDR3, as DNA: TGCGCCAGCAGCTCCGGGACAGGGGGCTCCGGGGAGCTGTTTTTT. Variable domain in full (rest from reference TRBV5-1 and TRBJ2-2): KAGVTQTPRYLIKTRGQQVTLSCSPISGHRSVSWYQQTPGQGLQFLFEYFSETQRNKGNFPGRFSGRQFSNSRSEMNVSTLELGDSALYLCASSSGTGGSGELFFGEGSRLTVL.